This T cell receptor beta chain is from a study of cytomegalovirus exposure and HLA in healthy donors. Study background: The study's early data release held 80 million to 95 million unique TCRs from HLA-typed donors. In terms of ancestry, the Caucasian-associated cluster contained about four fifths of the roughly 360 genotyped donors.

Vbeta (60) and Jbeta (13) primers were used in the PCR. The data were produced by immunoSEQ multiplex PCR, yet TCRdb's version contains in-frame clones alone and is incomplete. Found here are under 150,000 clones, approximately 80% of them singletons; the top ten hold around 1.5%. Study-level findings and limits: Most CMV-associated TCR beta chains were later found to appear HLA-restricted. In a later analysis, parvovirus B19, influenza, CMV and Epstein-Barr virus appeared linked to several top co-occurrence clusters.

A remark on this clone: Its antigen is not identified.

The germline V gene has CDR1 SGHRS and CDR2 YFSETQ. V was pared by 0 bases and J by 5 bases, with 3 bases of the junction left unmatched. The CDR3 extends over 16 amino acids. The chain has TRBV5-1 and TRBJ2-5; 14 bases map to TRBD2. Sequencing was done on a sample of PBMCs. The source of this sequence is a woman in her thirties or forties in good health and CMV-seronegative. CDR3 in amino acids: CASSLGLAGGIETQYF. CDR3 coding DNA: TGCGCCAGCAGCTTGGGACTAGCGGGGGGGATCGAGACCCAGTACTTC. Complete variable domain (other parts from reference TRBV5-1 and TRBJ2-5): KAGVTQTPRYLIKTRGQQVTLSCSPISGHRSVSWYQQTPGQGLQFLFEYFSETQRNKGNFPGRFSGRQFSNSRSEMNVSTLELGDSALYLCASSLGLAGGIETQYFGPGTRLLVL.